Following are 3 T cell receptor beta chains from one sample sequenced in a study of blood T cell repertoires in COVID-19. Only in-frame clones appear in the TCRdb table, and some are missing; sequencing was by immunoSEQ multiplex PCR. Of approximately 210,000 clones listed, around 84% were seen once; the top ten hold nearly 20%. The sample taken for sequencing was peripheral blood. All receptors come from a man aged 30 to 39 with active or convalescent COVID-19.

This chain uses TRBV29-1 with TRBJ2-7; TRBD2 is a possible D gene (5 bases). CDR3 length: 12 amino acids. From germline, CDR1 is SQVTM and CDR2 ANQGSEA. V lost 4 bases and J 5 bases, leaving 12 bases between the germline ends. The CDR3 reads CSVVARVDEQYF. The CDR3, as DNA: TGCAGCGTTGTTGCGCGGGTAGACGAGCAGTACTTC.

The V call is TRBV7-9, the J call TRBJ2-7; TRBD2 is a possible D gene (5 bases). CDR3 length equals 13 residues. Germline V gives CDR1 SEHNR, CDR2 FQNEAQ (reference sequence). V was trimmed by 5 bases and J by 0 bases, leaving 8 bases between them. As DNA, the CDR3 is TGTGCCAGCAGCCGAGGGAGCTCCTACGAGCAGTACTTC. Translated, it gives CASSRGSSYEQYF.

Concerning this clone: Other DNA sequences in the sample encode the same CDR3. The rearrangement joins TRBV9 to TRBJ1-2; 10 positions agree with TRBD1. The CDR3 covers 14 residues. The germline gives CDR1 SGDLS, CDR2 YYNGEE. Trimming cost V 0 bases and J 5 bases; bases outside gene matches: 1. The CDR3, as DNA: TGTGCCAGCAGCGTAGGACAGGGGGCTTATGGCTACACCTTC. Translated, it gives CASSVGQGAYGYTF. The full variable domain, its missing parts supplied by reference TRBV9 and TRBJ1-2, is DSGVTQTPKHLITATGQRVTLRCSPRSGDLSVYWYQQSLDQGLQFLIQYYNGEERAKGNILERFSAQQFPDLHSELNLSSLELGDSALYFCASSVGQGAYGYTFGSGTRLTVV.